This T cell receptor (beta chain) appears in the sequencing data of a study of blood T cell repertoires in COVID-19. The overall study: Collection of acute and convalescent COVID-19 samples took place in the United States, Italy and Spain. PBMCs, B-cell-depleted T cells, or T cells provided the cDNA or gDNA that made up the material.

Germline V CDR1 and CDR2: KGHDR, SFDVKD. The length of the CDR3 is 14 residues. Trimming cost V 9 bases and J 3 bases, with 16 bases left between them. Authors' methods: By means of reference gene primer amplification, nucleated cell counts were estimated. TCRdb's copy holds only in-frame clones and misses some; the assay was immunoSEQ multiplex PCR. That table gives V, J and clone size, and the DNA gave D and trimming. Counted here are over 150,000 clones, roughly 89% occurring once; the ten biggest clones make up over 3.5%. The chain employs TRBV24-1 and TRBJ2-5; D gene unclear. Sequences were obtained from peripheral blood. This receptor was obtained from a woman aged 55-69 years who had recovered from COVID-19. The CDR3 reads CATGDTLEKETQYF. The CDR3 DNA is TGTGCCACCGGCGACACCCTCGAGAAAGAGACCCAGTACTTC.